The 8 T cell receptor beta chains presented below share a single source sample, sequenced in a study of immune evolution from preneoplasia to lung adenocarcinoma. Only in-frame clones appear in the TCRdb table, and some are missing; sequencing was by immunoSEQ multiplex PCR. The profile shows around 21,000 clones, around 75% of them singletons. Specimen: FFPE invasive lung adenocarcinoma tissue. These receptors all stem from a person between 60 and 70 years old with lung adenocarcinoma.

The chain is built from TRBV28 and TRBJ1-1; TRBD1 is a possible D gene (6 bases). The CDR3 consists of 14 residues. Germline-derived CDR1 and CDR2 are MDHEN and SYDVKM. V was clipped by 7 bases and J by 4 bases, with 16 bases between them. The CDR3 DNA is TGTGCCAGCACCTTATACAGGGTAGGCACTGAAGCTTTCTTT. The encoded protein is CASTLYRVGTEAFF.

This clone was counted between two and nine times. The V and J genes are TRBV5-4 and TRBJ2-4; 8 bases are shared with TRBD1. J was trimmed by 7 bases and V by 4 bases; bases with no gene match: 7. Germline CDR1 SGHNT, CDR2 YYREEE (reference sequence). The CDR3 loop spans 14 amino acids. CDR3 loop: CASSAQGVANIQYF. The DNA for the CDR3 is TGTGCCAGCAGCGCACAGGGGGTTGCCAACATTCAGTACTTC.

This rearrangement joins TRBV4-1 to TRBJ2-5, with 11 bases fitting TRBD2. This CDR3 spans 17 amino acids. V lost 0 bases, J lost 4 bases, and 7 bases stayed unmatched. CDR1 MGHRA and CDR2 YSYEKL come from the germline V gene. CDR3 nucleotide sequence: TGCGCCAGCAGCCAAGATCCAGAGCTAGCGGGAGGAGAGACCCAGTACTTC. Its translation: CASSQDPELAGGETQYF.

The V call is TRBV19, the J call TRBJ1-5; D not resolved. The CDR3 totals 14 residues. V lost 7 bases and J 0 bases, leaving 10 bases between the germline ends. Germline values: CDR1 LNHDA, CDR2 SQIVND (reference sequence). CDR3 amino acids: CASTGPYSNQPQHF. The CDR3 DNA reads TGTGCCAGTACTGGGCCTTATAGCAATCAGCCCCAGCATTTT.

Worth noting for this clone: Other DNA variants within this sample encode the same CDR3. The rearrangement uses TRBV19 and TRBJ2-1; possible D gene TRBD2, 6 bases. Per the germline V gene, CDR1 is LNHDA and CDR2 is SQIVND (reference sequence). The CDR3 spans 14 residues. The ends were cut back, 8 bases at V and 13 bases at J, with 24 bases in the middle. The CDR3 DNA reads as TGTGCCAGTTCAGTCCCTAGCGAAGGCCAGTTTCAGTTCTTC. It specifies CASSVPSEGQFQFF.

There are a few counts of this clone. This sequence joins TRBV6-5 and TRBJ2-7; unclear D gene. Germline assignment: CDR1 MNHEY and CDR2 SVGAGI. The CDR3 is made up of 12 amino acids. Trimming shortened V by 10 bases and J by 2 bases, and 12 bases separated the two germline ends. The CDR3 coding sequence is TGTGCCACAACCCTCCGGCCCTACGAGCAGTACTTC. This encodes CATTLRPYEQYF.

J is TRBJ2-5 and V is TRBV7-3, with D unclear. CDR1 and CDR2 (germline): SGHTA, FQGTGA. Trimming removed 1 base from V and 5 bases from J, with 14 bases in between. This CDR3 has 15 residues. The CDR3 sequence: CASSLRDVRTETQYF. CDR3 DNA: TGTGCCAGCAGCTTAAGGGATGTGAGAACGGAGACCCAGTACTTC.

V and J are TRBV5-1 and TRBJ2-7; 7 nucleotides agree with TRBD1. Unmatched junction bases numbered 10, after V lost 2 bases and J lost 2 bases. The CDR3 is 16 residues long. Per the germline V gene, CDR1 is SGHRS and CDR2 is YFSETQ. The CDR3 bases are TGCGCCAGCAGCTTATCCTCGGGACAGTTTACCTACGAGCAGTACTTC. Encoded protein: CASSLSSGQFTYEQYF.